This TCR beta chain was retrieved from a study of blood T cell repertoires in COVID-19. Recovered status in Cohort 3 required two negative PCRs, clearance, or symptom resolution. This CDR3 region has 11 residues. Germline loops: CDR1 ENHRY, CDR2 SYGVKD. The ends lost 3 bases at V and 10 bases at J; junction bases unmatched: 2. TCRdb keeps only in-frame clones here, not all; method: immunoSEQ multiplex PCR. The sample holds a few hundred thousand clones, around 84% seen once. The sequenced sample consisted of PBMCs or T cells enriched from blood (not recorded which). The chain is built from TRBV10-3 and TRBJ1-2; TRBD1 agrees at 7 bases. This sequence was found in a man aged 35-49 years who had recovered from COVID-19. The CDR3 is CAISEDRVYTF. For the CDR3, the DNA is TGTGCCATCAGTGAAGACAGGGTCTACACCTTC.